The TCR beta chain described here comes from a study of neurological immune-mediated disorders. General study results and limits: No link was found between any clinical or MRI feature and the multiple sclerosis repertoire cluster. Grouping of repertoires by phylogeny put those of 18 of 34 multiple sclerosis patients into a single related-CDR3 cluster, a possible signature.

This clonotype was observed at least ten times. As yet, its antigen is unknown. TCRdb independently ran MiXCR on the 5' RACE reads; one entry per CDR3 protein. The sample includes approximately 90,000 distinct CDR3 sequences, roughly 3.5% seen only once; the top ten take around 6%. Sequencing was performed on PBMCs. The TCR sequence derives from a woman aged 18-35 years with multiple sclerosis.

CDR3 nucleotides: TGTGCCAGCAGTTTCTCCGACAGAAAATACTATGGCTACACCTTC. Protein product: CASSFSDRKYYGYTF. J is TRBJ1-2 and V is TRBV12-3 or TRBV12-4, with D maybe TRBD1 (5 bases). V lost 3 bases, J lost 3 bases, and 14 bases lay in between. The length of the CDR3 is 15 residues.